Described below is a single T cell receptor beta chain sequence and its context. Its antigen has not been determined. No qualities accompany the bases; no much larger clone lies one base away. The data originate from a study of blood T cells in healthy people across ages (dated by TCRdb to about 2015). About the study as a whole: Template switching captured roughly one uniquely barcoded TCR beta cDNA molecule per two T cells in model experiments. The study measured age-related changes in TCR beta repertoire diversity using deep sequencing normalized with unique cDNA molecular identifiers. The donors were split into four age groups: young (average roughly 15 years), middle-aged (about 40), aged (62) and long-lived (over 75). To avoid experimental bias, donors of different ages were spread randomly across the sequencing lanes. For two donors (one aged 18 to 30 and one aged 80 or older), the study analyzed two additional independent replicas of 1 million unique cDNA reads from the same blood draw.

The 39 donors, aged 6 to 90 years, were systemically healthy Caucasian individuals from Russia. Each donor gave ten milliliters of peripheral blood, drawn into EDTA-treated Vacutainer tubes. PBMCs were isolated by Ficoll-Paque density-gradient centrifugation, with at least 7 million obtained per sample. Trizol reagent was used to extract total RNA from PBMCs, with at least 5 micrograms per sample. For every donor, flow cytometry on a PBMC aliquot measured the percentage of naive CD45RAhigh/CD27high T cells. The CDR3 spans 14 residues, from the cysteine through the phenylalanine. Only the CDR3 DNA is retained, 42 bases long and in frame from the first base. Trimming at the junction amounts to 3 bases on V and 2 bases on J, and the germline ends lie 11 bases apart. Sequences SGHVS (CDR1) and FQNEAQ (CDR2) are obtained from the germline V gene. Summary of the overall study and its limitations: There was a strong correlation between observed TCR beta diversity and the percentage of naive T cells measured by flow cytometry. Conclusive comparison of naive and antigen-experienced compartments was prevented by the profiling of bulk unsorted PBMCs. Donor CMV infection status was unknown, potentially confounding age-related changes in expanded clonotypes. Observed TCR beta diversity per million T cells fell roughly linearly with age, and a significant reduction was already apparent by age around 40. Compared with the aged group, the long-lived group had more naive CD4+ T cells, fewer expanded clones and increased TCR diversity, suggesting age selection. Estimates of total diversity based on one million sequenced T cells were considered lower bounds and underestimates.

The library was generated by 5' RACE. Instrument on record: Illumina HiSeq 2500. A second PCR of roughly 7 to 11 cycles was performed with a sample-barcoded 5' primer and a J-beta primer mix. Each TCR beta cDNA molecule received a unique molecular identifier from a template-switch 5' adaptor carrying 12 random nucleotides. Each sample yielded at least 3 million CDR3-containing paired-end reads. First-strand cDNA synthesis was performed from all RNA using the Mint cDNA synthesis kit, with priming by a TRBC-specific oligonucleotide. After uracil-DNA glycosylase treatment, a first 18-cycle PCR used universal primers M1SS and BC2_uni_R on all cDNA. In the authors' own workflow: For normalization, 1 million high-quality reads were randomly selected from each sample, with every read carrying a distinct molecular identifier. Reads sharing molecular identifiers were discarded rather than binned into consensus sequences. MiTCR, with a Q25 quality threshold and the strictest error-elimination algorithm, was used for CDR3 identification, clonotype clustering and error correction. Lower-bound total TCR beta diversity was estimated with a nonparametric unseen species model using Euler transformation. Starting from the raw public reads, TCRdb applied fastp trimming at Q25, assembled clones with MiXCR and retained in-frame beta chains. Here each entry gathers all rows of one CDR3 protein and keeps the most common genes and DNA. None of the V and J calls come from the authors' own analysis; TCRdb made them. This sample holds 540,000 or so distinct CDR3 sequences; 27% were observed only once. The biggest ten clones account for approximately 18% of the sample.

In this chain, TRBV7-8 is recombined with TRBJ2-7; a tentative D match to TRBD2 spans 6 bases. The source of this sequence is a woman aged 70-85 years in good health. The source material was blood. The DNA sequence is TGTGCCAGCAGCTTGCTAGCGCTCACCTACGAGCAGTACTTC. Translated, this is CASSLLALTYEQYF.